One sample yielded the 5 T cell receptor beta chains listed below, sequenced in a study of cytomegalovirus exposure and HLA in healthy donors. It was with 60 Vbeta and 13 Jbeta primers that the PCR ran. Measured with immunoSEQ multiplex PCR; TCRdb has only the in-frame clones, and not every one. The table records about 160,000 clones, around 84% of them present only once. The source material was PBMCs. Receptor source: a young man in good health and CMV-seronegative.

The chain is built from TRBV28 and TRBJ1-1, with no clear D. CDR1 is MDHEN and CDR2 is SYDVKM in the germline V gene. The CDR3 spans 17 residues. The V end lost 2 bases, the J end lost 4 bases, and 20 bases lay between the germline ends. The CDR3 is CASSLRGVRRWGTEAFF. The CDR3 bases are TGTGCCAGCAGTTTACGCGGGGTCCGGAGGTGGGGCACTGAAGCTTTCTTT.

The chain employs TRBV7-2 and TRBJ2-3, with 10 bases identical to TRBD2. The trim removed 4 bases at V and 6 bases at J, leaving 13 bases unmatched. There are 17 residues in the CDR3. Germline values: CDR1 SGHTA, CDR2 FQGNSA. Here the CDR3 DNA reads TGTGCCAGCAGCTCACATCTAGCGGGAGACTACGGGGATACGCAGTATTTT. Its protein product is CASSSHLAGDYGDTQYF.

The V and J genes are TRBV4-1 and TRBJ2-7, with D possibly TRBD2 on 6 matching bases. The CDR3 contains 15 residues. Trimming removed 5 bases at V and 2 bases at J, with 16 bases between. CDR1 is MGHRA, CDR2 YSYEKL, per germline. CDR3 DNA sequence: TGCGCCAGCAGCTCCCCGGGACTTGTTCCCTACGAGCAGTACTTC. This codes for CASSSPGLVPYEQYF.

The chain carries TRBV27 and TRBJ1-1, with D unclear. The CDR3 spans 15 residues. V lost 4 bases, J lost 0 bases, and 12 bases lay in between. The germline gives CDR1 MNHEY, CDR2 SMNVEV (reference sequence). The CDR3 nucleotides read TGTGCCAGCAGTTCCCCCGAAACAGTGAACACTGAAGCTTTCTTT. Protein: CASSSPETVNTEAFF.

The chain carries TRBV30 and TRBJ2-2; 10 bases are shared with TRBD1. CDR1 is GTSNPN and CDR2 is SVGIG in the germline V gene (reference sequence). V lost 6 bases to trimming and J lost 6 bases; unmatched junction nucleotides: 4. The CDR3 extends over 13 amino acids. CDR3 region: CACPGTGAGELFF. In nucleotides, the CDR3 is TGTGCCTGCCCCGGGACAGGGGCCGGGGAGCTGTTTTTT.